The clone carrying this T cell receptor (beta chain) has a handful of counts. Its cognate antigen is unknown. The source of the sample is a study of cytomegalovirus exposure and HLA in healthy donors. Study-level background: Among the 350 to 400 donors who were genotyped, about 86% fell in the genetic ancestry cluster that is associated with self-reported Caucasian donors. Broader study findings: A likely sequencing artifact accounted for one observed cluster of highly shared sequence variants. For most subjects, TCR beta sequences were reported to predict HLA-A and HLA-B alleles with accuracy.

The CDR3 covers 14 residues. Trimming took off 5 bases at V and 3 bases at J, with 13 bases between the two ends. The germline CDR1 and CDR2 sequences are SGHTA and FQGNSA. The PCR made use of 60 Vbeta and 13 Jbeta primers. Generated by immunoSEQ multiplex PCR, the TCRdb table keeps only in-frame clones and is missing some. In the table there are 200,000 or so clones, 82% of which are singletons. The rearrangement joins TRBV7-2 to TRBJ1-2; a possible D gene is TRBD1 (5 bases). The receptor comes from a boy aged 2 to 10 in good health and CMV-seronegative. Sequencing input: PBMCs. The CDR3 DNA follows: TGTGCCAGCAGCCAGGGCCTCCTGGACTATGGCTACACCTTC. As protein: CASSQGLLDYGYTF. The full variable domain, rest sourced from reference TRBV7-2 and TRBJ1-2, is GAGVSQSPSNKVTEKGKDVELRCDPISGHTALYWYRQSLGQGLEFLIYFQGNSAPDKSGLPSDRFSAERTGGSVSTLTIQRTQQEDSAVYLCASSQGLLDYGYTFGSGTRLTVV.